This T cell receptor beta chain was sequenced for a study of regulatory T cells in long-lasting Graves disease. Findings and caveats of the study: Compared with new cases, persistent Graves' patients showed reduced TCR diversity. Accuracy was possibly reduced by small sample size. Favoring TRBV28, TRBJ1-2 and TRBJ2-5 was a feature seen in persistent disease.

Germline CDR1 reads SQVTM; CDR2 reads ANQGSEA. CDR3 size: 14 residues. Arm-PCR of CDR3 regions and iRepertoire HTBI primers were used to build TCR beta libraries. TCRdb independently ran MiXCR on the multiplex PCR reads; one entry per CDR3 protein. The table shows some 450,000 distinct CDR3 sequences, with about a quarter occurring only once. This clonotype was counted between two and nine times. Its specificity is unknown. Time point specified: persistent/refractory GD, antithyroid drugs over 5 years with positive TRAb. Extracted PBMC RNA gave rise to the TCR library. The chain couples TRBV29-1 to TRBJ1-1, with TRBD1 identical over 7 bases. The origin of this receptor is a female donor with Graves disease. The starting material was peripheral blood mononuclear cells (PBMCs), obtained when the disease was refractory, from a patient treated with antithyroid drugs. The CDR3 DNA reads TGCAGAGCGGATCTGACAGGGATGAACACTGAAGCTTTCTTT. This translates into CRADLTGMNTEAFF. The full variable domain, in which reference TRBV29-1 and TRBJ1-1 provide the parts outside the CDR3, is SAVISQKPSRDICQRGTSLTIQCQVDSQVTMMFWYRQQPGQSLTLIATANQGSEATYESGFVIDKFPISRPNLTFSTLTVSNMSPEDSSIYLCRADLTGMNTEAFFGQGTRLTVV.